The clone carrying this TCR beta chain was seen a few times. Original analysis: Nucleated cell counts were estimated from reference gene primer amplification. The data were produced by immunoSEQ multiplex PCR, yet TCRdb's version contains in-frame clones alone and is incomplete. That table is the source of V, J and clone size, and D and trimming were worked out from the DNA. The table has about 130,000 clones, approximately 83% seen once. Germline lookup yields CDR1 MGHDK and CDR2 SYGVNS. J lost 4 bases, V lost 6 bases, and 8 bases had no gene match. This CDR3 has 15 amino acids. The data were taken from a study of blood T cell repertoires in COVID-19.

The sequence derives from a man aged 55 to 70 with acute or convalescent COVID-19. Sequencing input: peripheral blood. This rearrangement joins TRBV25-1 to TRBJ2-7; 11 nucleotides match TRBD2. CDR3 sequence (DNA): TGTGCCAGCAGGACTAGCGGGGAAGGGGGGTACGAGCAGTACTTC. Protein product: CASRTSGEGGYEQYF.